These 32 T cell receptor beta chains were sequenced from one sample in a study of blood T cell repertoires in COVID-19. Profiling relied on immunoSEQ multiplex PCR, and the TCRdb table lists in-frame clones only, not all of them. Among more than 200,000 clones listed, roughly 84% were seen once. Material for sequencing was peripheral blood. Receptors were obtained from a woman aged 40 to 50 who had recovered from COVID-19.

The chain uses TRBV19 and TRBJ2-1; 9 positions agree with TRBD1. This CDR3 has 16 residues. CDR1 LNHDA and CDR2 SQIVND come from the germline V gene (reference sequence). Losses at the gene ends were 5 bases for V and 3 bases for J; bases not matched to a gene: 8. The CDR3 bases are TGTGCCAGTAGTTCCGGGACAGGGCTTCTCTACAATGAGCAGTTCTTC. Its protein product is CASSSGTGLLYNEQFF.

The gene calls are TRBV7-2 and TRBJ2-7; tentatively, D is TRBD1 (5 bases). Germline CDR1 reads SGHTA; CDR2 reads FQGNSA. V was shortened by 5 bases and J by 2 bases, with 13 bases between the two germline ends. This CDR3 spans 14 amino acids. Here the CDR3 DNA reads TGTGCCAGCAGCCTAACCCCCAGGGCCTACGAGCAGTACTTC. Amino acids: CASSLTPRAYEQYF.

The chain combines TRBV4-1 with TRBJ1-6; no clear D gene. There are 16 residues in the CDR3. CDR1 is MGHRA and CDR2 is YSYEKL in the germline V gene. Trimming removed 3 bases at V and 0 bases at J, with 9 bases between. The CDR3 loop reads CASSHQFSSYNSPLHF. CDR3 nucleotides: TGCGCCAGCAGCCACCAATTCAGCTCCTATAATTCACCCCTCCACTTT.

The rearrangement joins TRBV6-1 to TRBJ1-3, with D perhaps matching TRBD1 (6 bases). Deletions cut 1 base from V and 2 bases from J, with 12 bases between. Germline V gives CDR1 MNHNS, CDR2 SASEGT. This CDR3 comprises 16 residues. CDR3: CASSEVMWTAGNTIYF. The DNA for the CDR3 is TGTGCCAGCAGTGAAGTTATGTGGACAGCTGGAAACACCATATATTTT.

The chain joins TRBV10-1 to TRBJ2-3; D unresolved. Germline-derived CDR1 and CDR2 are WNHNN and SYGVQD (reference sequence). Trimming left V 10 bases short and J 8 bases short, with 25 bases between. The CDR3 totals 15 residues. The CDR3 nucleotides read TGCGCCACACCCCACCCCACCAGTCCCACGGGTACGCAGTATTTT. This gives the protein CATPHPTSPTGTQYF.

This clone has just a few counts. The gene calls are TRBV5-1 and TRBJ1-2; the D gene is possibly TRBD1 (5 bases). CDR3 length: 12 residues. From germline, CDR1 is SGHRS and CDR2 YFSETQ. V lost 3 bases, J lost 10 bases, and 13 bases lay in between. CDR3 amino acids: CASSWTGGNYTF. CDR3 coding DNA: TGCGCCAGCAGCTGGACCGGGGGGAACTACACCTTC.

The DNA for the CDR3 is TGTGCCAGCAGCCCGTCCCTGACAGTACAAGAGACCCAGTACTTC. This encodes CASSPSLTVQETQYF. The chain couples TRBV5-6 to TRBJ2-5, with D possibly being TRBD1 (5 bases). This CDR3 spans 15 amino acids. Germline V lookup: CDR1 SGHDT, CDR2 YYEEEE. V was pared by 4 bases and J by 2 bases, with 15 bases between.

The chain employs TRBV4-3 and TRBJ1-1, with D possibly being TRBD1 (5 bases). Germline CDR1 is LGHNA and CDR2 is YSLEER. Trimming took off 1 base at V and 1 base at J, with 10 bases between the two ends. CDR3 length equals 15 residues. CDR3 sequence: CASSQAEGWNTEAFF. CDR3 nucleotide sequence: TGCGCCAGCAGCCAAGCGGAGGGGTGGAACACTGAAGCTTTCTTT.

Only one count was recorded for this clone. V is TRBV3-1 (or the pseudogene TRBV3-2) and J is TRBJ2-5; possibly TRBD1 for D (5 bases). This CDR3 comprises 15 residues. The V end was cut by 1 base, the J end by 4 bases, with 13 bases between. Germline V gene lookup returns CDR1 LGHDT and CDR2 YNNKEL (reference sequence). DNA of the CDR3: TGTGCCAGCAGCCAAGGTAACAGGATAGGAGAGACCCAGTACTTC. It encodes CASSQGNRIGETQYF.

The chain links TRBV19 to TRBJ1-2; tentatively, D is TRBD1 (6 bases). The V end lost 5 bases, the J end lost 8 bases, and 15 bases lay between the germline ends. CDR1 and CDR2 from the germline V gene are LNHDA and SQIVND (reference sequence). The CDR3 has 13 amino acids. CDR3 coding DNA: TGTGCCAGTAGTGTGGGGGCAGGTCCGGGCTACACCTTC. This encodes CASSVGAGPGYTF.

J is TRBJ2-5 and V is TRBV5-5; 9 bases are shared with TRBD1. The trim removed 5 bases at V and 5 bases at J, leaving 4 bases unmatched. The CDR3 loop spans 13 amino acids. The germline V gene has CDR1 SGHKS and CDR2 YYEKEE (reference sequence). The CDR3 spells CASRRQGGETQYF. In nucleotides, the CDR3 is TGTGCCAGCAGGCGACAGGGGGGGGAGACCCAGTACTTC.

This clone was observed a handful of times. The chain has TRBV6-5 and TRBJ1-2; D may be TRBD1 (5 bases). The germline gives CDR1 MNHEY, CDR2 SVGAGI. V lost 6 bases, J lost 8 bases, and 13 bases lay in between. The CDR3 runs 12 residues. CDR3 sequence reads: CASREGFGGYTF. DNA of the CDR3: TGTGCCAGCAGGGAGGGGTTCGGAGGCTACACCTTC.

V is TRBV19 and J is TRBJ1-5, with a tentative D call TRBD1 (6 bases). V lost 0 bases, J lost 4 bases, and 16 bases lay in between. The CDR3 contains 17 residues. Per the germline V gene, CDR1 is LNHDA and CDR2 is SQIVND (reference sequence). The CDR3 loop reads CASSIEPRTVYNQPQHF. The CDR3 DNA reads as TGTGCCAGTAGTATAGAGCCCCGGACAGTCTATAATCAGCCCCAGCATTTT.

The V and J genes are TRBV2 and TRBJ2-7; 11 bases map to TRBD2. Germline trimming cut 6 bases from V and 7 bases from J; bases unmatched to any gene: 23. This CDR3 spans 19 amino acids. Germline V CDR1 and CDR2: SNHLY, FYNNEI. The CDR3 loop is CASSDPGTSGALNYREQYF. The CDR3 DNA sequence: TGTGCCAGCAGCGACCCCGGGACTAGCGGCGCACTGAATTACAGGGAGCAGTACTTC. The full variable domain, completed using reference TRBV2 and TRBJ2-7, is EPEVTQTPSHQVTQMGQEVILRCVPISNHLYFYWYRQILGQKVEFLVSFYNNEISEKSEIFDDQFSVERPDGSNFTLKIRSTKLEDSAMYFCASSDPGTSGALNYREQYFGPGTRLTVT.

V usage is TRBV27 and J usage is TRBJ1-6; 9 nucleotides align to TRBD1. CDR3 length: 15 amino acids. Germline V CDR1 and CDR2: MNHEY, SMNVEV (reference sequence). With V trimmed by 5 bases and J by 9 bases, 8 bases remained unmatched. DNA of the CDR3: TGTGCCAGCAGTCGCCCGGGACAGGGACGTTCACCCCTCCACTTT. Residues: CASSRPGQGRSPLHF.

The V and J genes are TRBV11-2 and TRBJ2-3, with 8 bases lining up with TRBD1. Trimming removed 8 bases from V and 4 bases from J; junction bases left unmatched: 11. Germline loops: CDR1 SGHAT, CDR2 FQNNGV. This CDR3 is 15 amino acids long. CDR3 DNA: TGTGCCAGCGGTAGTGTCAGGGGGCGGTCAGATACGCAGTATTTT. Protein: CASGSVRGRSDTQYF.

The chain carries TRBV19 and TRBJ2-7; maybe TRBD2 (5 bases). There are 15 residues in the CDR3. V lost 0 bases, J lost 0 bases, and 9 bases lay in between. Germline loops: CDR1 LNHDA, CDR2 SQIVND (reference sequence). CDR3 DNA: TGTGCCAGTAGTATAGATCTGGGGAGCTCCTACGAGCAGTACTTC. Protein product: CASSIDLGSSYEQYF.

The genes are TRBV19 and TRBJ2-6, with TRBD1 identical over 7 bases. This CDR3 region has 18 residues. Germline CDR1 reads LNHDA; CDR2 reads SQIVND (reference sequence). V lost 2 bases to trimming and J lost 2 bases; unmatched junction nucleotides: 9. The DNA for the CDR3 is TGTGCCAGTAGTATAAAAGGGGGCCGATCCCCTGGGGCCAACGTCCTGACTTTC. Protein sequence: CASSIKGGRSPGANVLTF.

Worth noting for this clone: Other nucleotide sequences in the sample specify the same CDR3. The chain joins TRBV18 to TRBJ2-7, with TRBD1 matching 11 bases. Trimming took 3 bases from V and 0 from J; bases not matched to a gene: 1. The CDR3 is 15 residues long. Per germline, CDR1 KGHSH and CDR2 LQKENI. CDR3 DNA sequence: TGTGCCAGCTCACCGGGGACAGGGGGCTCCTACGAGCAGTACTTC. Its translation is CASSPGTGGSYEQYF. Filled out from reference TRBV18 and TRBJ2-7, the complete variable domain reads NAGVMQNPRHLVRRRGQEARLRCSPMKGHSHVYWYRQLPEEGLKFMVYLQKENIIDESGMPKERFSAEFPKEGPSILRIQQVVRGDSAAYFCASSPGTGGSYEQYFGPGTRLTVT.

The chain carries TRBV19 and TRBJ2-3; 7 bases map to TRBD2. This CDR3 contains 17 residues. CDR1 is LNHDA, CDR2 SQIVND, per germline (reference sequence). V shed 5 bases, J shed 0 bases, and the junction held 11 bases outside the gene matches. CDR3 in DNA: TGTGCCAGTAGTGGGTCAGCGGGGCACCCTAGCACAGATACGCAGTATTTT. The encoded protein is CASSGSAGHPSTDTQYF.

J is TRBJ1-3 and V is TRBV11-3, with D perhaps matching TRBD1 (6 bases). Per the germline V gene, CDR1 is SGHNT and CDR2 is YENEEA. This CDR3 contains 14 residues. V was shortened by 5 bases and J by 4 bases, with 12 bases between the two germline ends. This chain's CDR3 is CASSTSQGGNTIYF. For the CDR3, the DNA is TGTGCCAGCAGCACCTCGCAGGGGGGAAACACCATATATTTT.

This chain links TRBV27 with TRBJ1-1; D possibly corresponds to TRBD1 (6 bases). Trimming pared 4 bases from V and 5 bases from J, leaving 14 bases between. This CDR3 comprises 14 residues. Germline values: CDR1 MNHEY, CDR2 SMNVEV (reference sequence). CDR3 loop: CASSSRGGGTEAFF. The CDR3 DNA follows: TGTGCCAGCAGTTCCCGGGGAGGGGGAACTGAAGCTTTCTTT.

The chain employs TRBV11-3 and TRBJ2-5; perhaps TRBD1 as D (5 bases). Trimming removed 0 bases from V and 5 bases from J, with 19 bases in between. Germline loops: CDR1 SGHNT, CDR2 YENEEA. CDR3 length: 17 amino acids. The CDR3 nucleotides read TGTGCCAGCAGCTTAGAGATTGGCAGGGTTTACCGGGAGACCCAGTACTTC. Its protein product is CASSLEIGRVYRETQYF.

This clone came up a few times. The rearrangement joins TRBV5-1 to TRBJ1-3; the match to TRBD1 covers 9 bases. The CDR3 is 17 residues long. The germline gives CDR1 SGHRS, CDR2 YFSETQ. Trimming removed 2 bases from V and 2 bases from J; junction bases left unmatched: 8. CDR3 bases: TGCGCCAGCAGCTTTGATACAGGGGGCTCCGCTGGAAACACCATATATTTT. This translates into CASSFDTGGSAGNTIYF.

This clone was counted once. V gene TRBV13 combines with J gene TRBJ2-7; 10 bases align to TRBD2. V lost 5 bases to trimming and J lost 0 bases; unmatched junction nucleotides: 7. From germline, CDR1 is PRHDT and CDR2 FYEKMQ (reference sequence). This CDR3 is 16 amino acids long. The CDR3 region is CASSRNVAGGSYEQYF. The CDR3, as DNA: TGTGCCAGCAGCCGGAATGTAGCGGGGGGCTCCTACGAGCAGTACTTC.

This chain joins TRBV18 and TRBJ2-2; 7 bases fit TRBD1. V trimming: 5 bases; J trimming: 7 bases; junction bases outside the gene matches: 4. CDR1 is KGHSH and CDR2 is LQKENI in the germline V gene. The CDR3 covers 13 residues. In nucleotides, the CDR3 is TGTGCCAGCTCAAACAGGGGTGACGGGGAGCTGTTTTTT. Amino acids: CASSNRGDGELFF.

The chain joins TRBV30 to TRBJ1-5, with TRBD1 matching 7 bases. CDR1 and CDR2 from the germline V gene are GTSNPN and SVGIG (reference sequence). J lost 5 bases, V lost 0 bases, and 4 bases had no gene match. The CDR3 runs 14 residues. CDR3 loop: CAWSVWTGDQPQHF. The CDR3 DNA sequence: TGTGCCTGGAGTGTGTGGACAGGCGATCAGCCCCAGCATTTT.

This chain joins TRBV29-1 and TRBJ2-3, with 8 nucleotides matching TRBD1. CDR1 is SQVTM and CDR2 is ANQGSEA in the germline V gene. V dropped 5 bases and J dropped 0; count of bases not matched to a gene: 13. The CDR3 covers 17 residues. The CDR3 protein is CSVKDRARQISTDTQYF. CDR3 coding DNA: TGCAGCGTTAAGGACAGGGCCCGACAAATTAGCACAGATACGCAGTATTTT.

The chain employs TRBV11-2 and TRBJ2-7, with D possibly being TRBD1 (6 bases). Germline CDR1 is SGHAT and CDR2 is FQNNGV. Trimming shortened V by 5 bases and J by 6 bases, and 14 bases separated the two germline ends. The CDR3 consists of 13 residues. The chain's CDR3 is CASSRDTLGEQYF. The CDR3 DNA is TGTGCCAGCAGCCGGGACACCTTGGGCGAGCAGTACTTC.

The chain uses TRBV30 and TRBJ1-4; D is perhaps TRBD1 (6 bases). The CDR3 is made up of 13 amino acids. Germline CDR1 GTSNPN, CDR2 SVGIG (reference sequence). Trimming removed 7 bases at V and 4 bases at J, with 13 bases between. The CDR3 DNA is TGTGCCTCCCAAGGACAGAATAATGAAAAACTGTTTTTT. Translated: CASQGQNNEKLFF.

The CDR3 is CASSTGALSNQPQHF. The CDR3 DNA reads TGTGCCAGCAGTACAGGGGCCCTCAGCAATCAGCCCCAGCATTTT. The chain combines TRBV2 with TRBJ1-5; 7 bases are shared with TRBD1. V was pared by 5 bases and J by 1 base, with 5 bases of the junction left unmatched. The CDR3 covers 15 residues. Germline values: CDR1 SNHLY, CDR2 FYNNEI.

CDR3 bases: TGTGCCAGTAGTATACGGACAGAGTCGGGGGAGCAGTTCTTC. This translates into CASSIRTESGEQFF. This chain joins TRBV19 and TRBJ2-1; a weak D match, TRBD1 (6 bases). The ends were cut back, 2 bases at V and 10 bases at J, with 15 bases in the middle. The CDR3 spans 14 residues. CDR1 is LNHDA, CDR2 SQIVND, per germline (reference sequence).